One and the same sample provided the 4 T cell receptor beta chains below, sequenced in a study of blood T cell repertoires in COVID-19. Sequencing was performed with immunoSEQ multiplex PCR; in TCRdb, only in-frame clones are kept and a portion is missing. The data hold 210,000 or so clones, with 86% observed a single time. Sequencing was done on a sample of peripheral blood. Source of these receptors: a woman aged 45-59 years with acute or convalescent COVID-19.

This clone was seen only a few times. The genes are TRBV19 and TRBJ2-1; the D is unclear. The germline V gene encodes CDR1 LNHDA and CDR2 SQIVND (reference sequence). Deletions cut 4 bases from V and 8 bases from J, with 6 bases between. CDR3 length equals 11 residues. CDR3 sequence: CASSKRYEQFF. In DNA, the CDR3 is TGTGCCAGTAGTAAGAGGTATGAGCAGTTCTTC.

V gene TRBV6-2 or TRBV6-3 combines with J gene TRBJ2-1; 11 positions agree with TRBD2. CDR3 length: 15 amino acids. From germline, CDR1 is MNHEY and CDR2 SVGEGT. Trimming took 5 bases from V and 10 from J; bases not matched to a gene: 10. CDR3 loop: CASSDLSGRVWEQFF. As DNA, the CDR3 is TGTGCCAGCAGTGACCTTAGCGGGAGGGTTTGGGAGCAGTTCTTC.

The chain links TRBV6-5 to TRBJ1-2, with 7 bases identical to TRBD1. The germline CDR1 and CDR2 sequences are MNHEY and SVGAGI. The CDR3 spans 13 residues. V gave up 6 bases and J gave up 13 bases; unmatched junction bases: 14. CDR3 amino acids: CASSFRDSLFCTF. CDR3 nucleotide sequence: TGTGCCAGCAGCTTCCGGGACAGTCTTTTTTGCACCTTC.

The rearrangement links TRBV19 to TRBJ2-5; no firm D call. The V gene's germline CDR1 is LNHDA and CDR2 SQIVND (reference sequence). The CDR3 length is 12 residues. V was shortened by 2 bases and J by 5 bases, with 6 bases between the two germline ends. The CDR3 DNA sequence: TGTGCCAGTAGTATAAACAGTGAGACCCAGTACTTC. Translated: CASSINSETQYF.